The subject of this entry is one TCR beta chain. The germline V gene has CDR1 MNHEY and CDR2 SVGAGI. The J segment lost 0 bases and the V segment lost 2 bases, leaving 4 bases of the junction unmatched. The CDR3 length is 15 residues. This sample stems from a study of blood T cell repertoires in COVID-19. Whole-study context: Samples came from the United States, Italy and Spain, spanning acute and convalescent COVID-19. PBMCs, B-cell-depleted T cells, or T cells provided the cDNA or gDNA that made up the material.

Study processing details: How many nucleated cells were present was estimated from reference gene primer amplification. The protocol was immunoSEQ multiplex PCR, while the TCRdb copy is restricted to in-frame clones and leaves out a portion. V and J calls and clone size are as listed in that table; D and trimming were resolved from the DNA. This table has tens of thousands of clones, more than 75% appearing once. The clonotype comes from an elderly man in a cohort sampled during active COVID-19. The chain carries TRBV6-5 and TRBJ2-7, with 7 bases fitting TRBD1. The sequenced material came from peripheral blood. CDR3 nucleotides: TGTGCCAGCAGTTACCCCGCAGGGGGCTCCTACGAGCAGTACTTC. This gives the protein CASSYPAGGSYEQYF.